The following is a T cell receptor beta chain sequence with its context. This specimen belongs to a study of blood T cell repertoires in COVID-19. Study-wide background: Sites across the United States, Italy and Spain contributed samples from acute and convalescent COVID-19.

Per the original data handling: Scientists estimated how many nucleated cells there were by amplifying reference gene primers. Sequenced by immunoSEQ multiplex PCR; TCRdb stores in-frame clones only, minus some. The DNA gave D and trimming, while V, J and clone size come from that table. The table shows about 99,000 clones, with about 91% occurring only once. The sequencing input was peripheral blood. This TCR was sampled from a human donor in a cohort sampled during active COVID-19.

DNA for the CDR3: TGTGCCAGCAGCCAAGAGAGGGCGGGTATCCAGTACTTC. Translating it yields CASSQERAGIQYF. The chain is built from TRBV4-2 and TRBJ2-7, with D possibly matching TRBD2 (5 bases). Trimming removed 0 bases from V and 10 bases from J, with 13 bases in between. This CDR3 is built from 13 residues. From germline, CDR1 is LGHNA and CDR2 YNFKEQ.